This T cell receptor beta chain was identified in a study of cytomegalovirus exposure and HLA in healthy donors. Study findings and constraints: In an earlier analysis, most TCR beta V segments were productive about 87% or about 30% of the time. At a 0.05 false discovery rate, a later analysis found around 17,000 TCR beta sequences to be associated with HLA alleles.

PCR was performed using 60 Vbeta and 13 Jbeta primers. Data came from immunoSEQ multiplex PCR; TCRdb stores just in-frame clones and leaves some out. The sample shows 120,000 or so clones, 80% of them seen only once. Regarding this clone: What it recognizes is unknown.

The origin of this receptor is a female donor in good health and CMV-seropositive. Sequenced sample: PBMCs.

The CDR3 DNA sequence: TGTGCCAGCAGCTTATTCGGCTACGAGCAGTACTTC. It specifies CASSLFGYEQYF. This chain connects TRBV7-2 to TRBJ2-7; D unclear. This CDR3 spans 12 amino acids. The germline gives CDR1 SGHTA, CDR2 FQGNSA. The germline V and J ends were trimmed by 2 bases and 3 bases, with 5 bases remaining between them.